This record concerns one TCR beta chain sequence. Together with a sample-barcoded 5' primer, a J-beta primer mix was included in a second PCR lasting about 6 to 12 cycles. One entry per CDR3 protein, called by TCRdb with MiXCR from the 5' RACE reads. The sample lists around 790,000 distinct CDR3 sequences, approximately 44% seen once, with around 21% in the top ten. These data come from a study of blood T cells in healthy people across ages. Caucasian, healthy and from Russia, the donors were aged between roughly 6 and 95. CDR3 length: 15 residues. Germline V gives CDR1 LGHDT, CDR2 YNNKEL (reference sequence). V lost 2 bases, J lost 1 base, and 10 bases lay in between.

Material: blood. This receptor was identified in a man in his 60s in good health. The rearrangement joins TRBV3-1 to TRBJ2-3; D gene unclear. DNA of the CDR3: TGTGCCAGCAGCCAACAGCCAGCCCGCACAGATACGCAGTATTTT. Protein sequence: CASSQQPARTDTQYF.